The 2 T cell receptor beta chains below all came from one sample that was sequenced in a study of OX40 agonist ivuxolimab in advanced cancers. The method was immunoSEQ multiplex PCR; TCRdb's version includes in-frame clones alone and lacks a portion of them. Of roughly 67,000 clones listed, roughly 90% are singletons. This sample comprised CD4+ or CD8+ T cells sorted from blood, obtained in a trial of the OX40 agonist ivuxolimab. The receptors derive from an adult with an advanced solid tumor such as melanoma, head and neck, liver or kidney cancer.

The CDR3 loop reads CASRQGSTEAFF. The CDR3, as DNA: TGTGCCAGCAGACAGGGGAGCACTGAAGCTTTCTTT. V gene TRBV6-1 combines with J gene TRBJ1-1; 7 bases are shared with TRBD1. V trimming: 6 bases; J trimming: 4 bases; junction bases outside the gene matches: 2. The CDR3 length is 12 residues. Germline-derived CDR1 and CDR2 are MNHNS and SASEGT.

In its sample, this clone was seen a few times. J is TRBJ1-1 and V is TRBV4-1; D not resolved. Trimming removed 4 bases from V and 1 base from J, with 10 bases in between. CDR1 is MGHRA, CDR2 YSYEKL, per germline. This CDR3 spans 14 amino acids. CDR3 sequence reads: CASSPWTGNTEAFF. The CDR3 coding sequence is TGCGCCAGCAGCCCCTGGACCGGGAACACTGAAGCTTTCTTT.